The TCR beta chain described here comes from a study of T cell responses to AZD1222 COVID-19 vaccine. Study-wide results and limits: Researchers report vaccine-associated CD4 TCRs spanning spike, with dominance at 160-218 and 743-854.

Concerning this clone itself: Its antigen is currently unknown.

This CDR3 comprises 13 residues. Trimming pared 5 bases from V and 3 bases from J, leaving 11 bases between. Germline V gene sequence: CDR1 LGHDT, CDR2 YNNKEL (reference sequence). Measured with immunoSEQ multiplex PCR; TCRdb has only the in-frame clones, and not every one. Seen here are about 150,000 clones, roughly 91% observed once, and the top ten hold 5% to 6.5%. Analyses pooled second doses at about 4 or about 12 weeks. The TCR originated in an adult who received the AZD1222 COVID-19 vaccine. The sequencing used peripheral blood, collected 28 days after the second AZD1222 dose. The chain is built from TRBV3-1 (or the pseudogene TRBV3-2) and TRBJ2-7; the D is unclear. The chain's CDR3 is CASSLKPVYEQYF. The CDR3 DNA is TGTGCCAGCAGCTTGAAGCCAGTCTACGAGCAGTACTTC.